These 19 T cell receptor beta chains share one sample of origin, sequenced in a study of cytomegalovirus exposure and HLA in healthy donors. PCR primers comprised 60 Vbeta and 13 Jbeta primers. Assay: immunoSEQ multiplex PCR; the TCRdb copy retains only in-frame clones and omits some. In the table there are about 160,000 clones, roughly 63% of which are singletons. Sequencing was performed on PBMCs. Receptors were obtained from a woman in her sixties in good health and CMV-seropositive.

CDR3 loop: CASSPGQVWYGYTF. CDR3 sequence (DNA): TGTGCCAGCAGTCCTGGACAGGTTTGGTATGGCTACACCTTC. The J gene is TRBJ1-2, the V gene TRBV7-9, with 7 bases identical to TRBD1. Germline lookup yields CDR1 SEHNR and CDR2 FQNEAQ (reference sequence). The CDR3 runs to 14 residues. V lost 6 bases to trimming and J lost 5 bases; unmatched junction nucleotides: 9.

This chain links TRBV10-3 with TRBJ2-3; D is perhaps TRBD2 (6 bases). V lost 5 bases and J 2 bases, leaving 11 bases between the germline ends. The CDR3 length is 14 residues. Looked up from germline, CDR1 is ENHRY and CDR2 is SYGVKD. The CDR3 protein is CAISYRTITDTQYF. The CDR3, as DNA: TGTGCCATCAGTTATCGGACTATCACAGATACGCAGTATTTT.

The gene calls are TRBV28 and TRBJ1-5, with 7 bases matching TRBD1. V lost 8 bases and J lost 0; bases outside the gene matches: 10. The CDR3 loop spans 16 amino acids. Germline CDR1 is MDHEN and CDR2 is SYDVKM. The CDR3 protein is CASSQGGGSSNQPQHF. Here the CDR3 DNA reads TGTGCCAGCTCCCAAGGGGGCGGATCTAGCAATCAGCCCCAGCATTTT.

Details on this clone: Other DNA sequences in the same sample also yield this CDR3. The V call is TRBV29-1, the J call TRBJ2-7; 7 bases fit TRBD1. Per germline, CDR1 SQVTM and CDR2 ANQGSEA. This CDR3 is 11 amino acids long. The J segment lost 2 bases and the V segment lost 6 bases, leaving 1 base of the junction unmatched. The CDR3 nucleotides are TGCAGCGTCGGGACAGCCTACGAGCAGTACTTC. Translation gives CSVGTAYEQYF.

The gene calls are TRBV5-1 and TRBJ2-7, with D possibly TRBD2 on 5 matching bases. The CDR3 is 11 residues long. Trimming pared 4 bases from V and 3 bases from J, leaving 5 bases between. Germline V gene data show CDR1 as SGHRS and CDR2 as YFSETQ. CDR3 residues: CASSSGYEQYF. Here the CDR3 DNA reads TGCGCCAGCAGCAGCGGCTACGAGCAGTACTTC. The whole variable domain, remainder taken from reference TRBV5-1 and TRBJ2-7, is KAGVTQTPRYLIKTRGQQVTLSCSPISGHRSVSWYQQTPGQGLQFLFEYFSETQRNKGNFPGRFSGRQFSNSRSEMNVSTLELGDSALYLCASSSGYEQYFGPGTRLTVT.

The table lists this clone with a count of one. The chain has TRBV28 and TRBJ1-3; a possible D gene is TRBD1 (6 bases). CDR3 length: 14 amino acids. Germline CDR1 is MDHEN and CDR2 is SYDVKM. V was cut by 7 bases and J by 0 bases, with 10 bases left in between. Here the CDR3 reads CASTTGFSGNTIYF. DNA of the CDR3: TGTGCCAGCACAACAGGGTTCTCTGGAAACACCATATATTTT.

V usage is TRBV28 and J usage is TRBJ1-1, with a weak D call TRBD1 (5 bases). Germline-derived CDR1 and CDR2 are MDHEN and SYDVKM. Trimming cost V 9 bases and J 3 bases, with 8 bases left between them. This CDR3 region has 11 residues. The CDR3 bases are TGTGCCAGTGACAGCTACACTGAAGCTTTCTTT. This encodes CASDSYTEAFF.

This rearrangement joins TRBV18 to TRBJ1-1; unclear D gene. The germline V gene has CDR1 KGHSH and CDR2 LQKENI. The CDR3 runs 16 residues. V was shortened by 3 bases and J by 0 bases, with 14 bases between the two germline ends. The DNA for the CDR3 is TGTGCCAGCTCACCCCAGAACGGGAGGGTGAACACTGAAGCTTTCTTT. It codes for CASSPQNGRVNTEAFF.

The V call is TRBV18, the J call TRBJ2-5, with TRBD2 matching 8 bases. The CDR3 is 14 amino acids. Germline CDR1 KGHSH, CDR2 LQKENI. V lost 6 bases, J lost 5 bases, and 8 bases stayed unmatched. CDR3: CASSQGAGVETQYF. CDR3 nucleotide sequence: TGTGCCAGCTCCCAGGGAGCGGGAGTGGAGACCCAGTACTTC.

The rearrangement joins TRBV21-1 to TRBJ1-5. TRBV21-1 is labeled a pseudogene. CDR3 length: 17 residues. For the CDR3, the DNA is TGTGCCAGCAGCAATAGTCGACCCGGAGATAGCAATCAGCCCCAGCATTTT. As protein: CASSNSRPGDSNQPQHF.

The chain joins TRBV5-6 to TRBJ2-1; TRBD2 is a possible D gene (6 bases). The CDR3 consists of 15 residues. The V gene's germline CDR1 is SGHDT and CDR2 YYEEEE. Trimming took off 2 bases at V and 3 bases at J, with 12 bases between the two ends. CDR3 amino acids: CASSFGGDVYNEQFF. The CDR3 nucleotides read TGTGCCAGCAGCTTCGGGGGTGACGTCTACAATGAGCAGTTCTTC.

This clone has just a few counts. In DNA, the CDR3 is TGTGCCAGCAGTTACTCAGCGGGAGAGGTGCCCGGGGAGCTGTTTTTT. Translated, it gives CASSYSAGEVPGELFF. This chain joins TRBV6-5 and TRBJ2-2; 8 bases agree with TRBD2. The CDR3 covers 16 residues. CDR1 and CDR2 (germline): MNHEY, SVGAGI. With 0 bases clipped from V and 6 bases from J, the junction kept 6 bases outside the gene matches.

The chain recombines TRBV5-1 with TRBJ2-5; no clear D. Germline V lookup: CDR1 SGHRS, CDR2 YFSETQ. Trimming took 1 base from V and 2 from J, leaving 12 bases between them. The CDR3 spans 15 residues. CDR3 loop: CASSLNSPSQETQYF. The CDR3 region has the DNA TGCGCCAGCAGCTTGAACTCGCCATCGCAAGAGACCCAGTACTTC.

The chain joins TRBV6-5 to TRBJ1-2; the match to TRBD1 covers 12 bases. CDR3 length equals 15 residues. Trimming removed 0 bases from V and 11 bases from J; junction bases left unmatched: 7. Germline CDR1 MNHEY, CDR2 SVGAGI. The CDR3 here is CASSYSPGQGARYTF. The CDR3 bases are TGTGCCAGCAGTTACTCCCCGGGACAGGGGGCGAGGTACACCTTC.

The chain carries TRBV19 and TRBJ2-5, with 7 bases matching TRBD1. V shed 6 bases and J 2 bases; nucleotides not matched to a gene: 9. This CDR3 region has 15 residues. CDR1 and CDR2 from the germline V gene are LNHDA and SQIVND (reference sequence). The CDR3 loop reads CASSTTGTAQETQYF. CDR3 in DNA: TGTGCCAGTAGCACCACCGGGACAGCTCAAGAGACCCAGTACTTC.

This clone appeared a few times. V gene TRBV5-6 combines with J gene TRBJ2-1; 11 bases line up with TRBD2. There are 16 residues in the CDR3. In germline, CDR1 is SGHDT, CDR2 YYEEEE. V shed 2 bases and J 4 bases; nucleotides not matched to a gene: 5. The CDR3 region is CASSFLAGGIYNEQFF. The CDR3 coding sequence is TGTGCCAGCAGCTTTCTAGCGGGAGGAATTTACAATGAGCAGTTCTTC.

This clone has only a few counts. The CDR3 reads CASSLQGGGYTF. CDR3 DNA: TGCGCCAGCAGCTTACAGGGAGGGGGCTACACCTTC. This chain uses TRBV4-3 with TRBJ1-2; D possibly corresponds to TRBD1 (6 bases). V was trimmed by 5 bases and J by 8 bases, leaving 12 bases between them. Germline lookup yields CDR1 LGHNA and CDR2 YSLEER. The CDR3 consists of 12 residues.

CDR3 residues: CASSQEGGGEGTQYF. The CDR3 DNA follows: TGCGCCAGCAGCCAAGAAGGGGGTGGCGAAGGGACCCAGTACTTC. This chain uses TRBV4-3 with TRBJ2-5; D might be TRBD1 (6 bases). V was cut by 0 bases and J by 7 bases, with 15 bases left in between. The germline CDR1 and CDR2 sequences are LGHNA and YSLEER. The CDR3 covers 15 residues.

This clone was detected a few times. The chain links TRBV6-1 to TRBJ2-1; a possible D gene is TRBD2 (6 bases). The V gene's germline CDR1 is MNHNS and CDR2 SASEGT. Between the trimmed V and J ends, which lost 4 bases and 4 bases, there was a span of 20 bases. The length of the CDR3 is 17 residues. CDR3 protein: CASSGLTGGGNYNEQFF. CDR3 DNA: TGTGCCAGCAGTGGGCTAACCGGGGGAGGAAATTACAATGAGCAGTTCTTC.